This T cell receptor beta chain was recorded in a study of vaccination and CD4 T cells after COVID-19. This clonotype showed up just once. Its antigen is not identified. The Oncomine TCR Beta short-read assay generated sequence data from the DNA of cultured CD4+ T cells. TCRdb processed the PCR reads anew with MiXCR; each CDR3 protein has one entry. Of 19,000 or so distinct CDR3 sequences in the sample, about 63% were seen once. This CDR3 is 17 amino acids long. Trimming stripped 0 bases from V and 0 bases from J, with 15 bases between. Germline CDR1 and CDR2: DFQATT and SNEGSKA (reference sequence). This sample's treatment: roughly 10-day PBMC culture with coronavirus spike peptide pools or control peptides (ViraFEST assay). Following expansion of antigen-specific T cells with peptide pools, ViraFEST then sequenced TCRs.

The origin of this receptor is a human donor who had recovered from COVID-19. Sample: CD4+ T cells from blood, cultured in vitro. This chain links TRBV20-1 with TRBJ2-1; D tentatively reads TRBD1 or TRBD2 (6 bases each). CDR3: CSARDPRGERSYNEQFF. The CDR3 nucleotides are TGCAGTGCTAGAGATCCAAGGGGGGAGCGCTCCTACAATGAGCAGTTCTTC.